This TCR beta chain derives from a study of OX40 agonist ivuxolimab in advanced cancers. Study-wide context: Ivuxolimab was an agonistic, fully human IgG2 monoclonal antibody directed against OX40 (CD134), a costimulatory receptor. Intravenous ivuxolimab was administered to patients every 2 weeks at six dose levels: 0.01, 0.1, 0.3, 1.5, 3 and 10 mg/kg. Among the roughly 54 dose-escalation patients, about 19 had hepatocellular carcinoma, about 15 melanoma, 9 renal cell carcinoma and 9 head and neck cancer. The dose-escalation cohort was about 86% male with a mean age of approximately 59 years, ranging from roughly 20 to 80. Prior anti-PD-1, anti-PD-L1 or anti-CTLA-4 therapy was permitted, and about two fifths of dose-escalation patients had received checkpoint inhibitors. Partial responses occurred in three dose-escalation patients: two with cutaneous melanoma and one with hepatocellular carcinoma. Peripheral TCRbeta sequencing was intended to test whether TCR sequence diversity was altered and clonal T-cell expansion was caused by ivuxolimab. The monotherapy dose-escalation portion (N of about 50 patients) of the phase I ivuxolimab trial is reported in the paper.

The trial excluded patients who had a history of autoimmune disease or were on systemic immunosuppression. Peripheral blood for TCR sequencing was collected from all dose cohorts at baseline, on cycle 4 day 1, and on cycle 7 day 1. Samples came from an open-label, multicenter, first-in-human phase I dose-escalation trial of ivuxolimab. The trial enrolled adults with locally advanced or metastatic head and neck squamous cell, hepatocellular, melanoma or renal cell carcinoma. Before TCR sequencing, CD4+ T cells and CD8+ T cells were sorted from peripheral blood as separate populations. Reading the germline V gene gives CDR1 MDHEN and CDR2 SYDVKM. Its CDR3 holds 16 amino acids, cysteine through phenylalanine. Just the 48-base CDR3 DNA is kept, in frame starting at base 1. V drops 3 bases and J drops 3 bases, leaving 14 bases in between. The paper's findings and limits, for the study overall: After ivuxolimab, more expanded clones were found on average in CD8+ T cells than in CD4+ T cells. Low levels of normalized T-cell clonal expansion were also seen in some patients who did not respond. The antigen specificity of the clonally expanded peripheral T cells was not determined. Partial responders in the 0.1-3.0 mg/kg groups had among the lowest normalized peripheral clonal expansion, especially among CD8+ T cells. At doses of 0.1 to 3.0 mg/kg, clonal expansion of both CD4+ and CD8+ blood T cells was observed from baseline to week 6.

For sequencing of the TCRbeta CDR3 region, genomic DNA was extracted from the sorted cells. The immunoSEQ Assay was used to sequence the TCRbeta CDR3 regions. TCRdb's version of the immuneACCESS table is confined to in-frame rearrangements and falls short of the full clone set. An unresolved V gene accounts for under half of the shortfall where checked; the remainder is of unknown origin. The sample contains tens of thousands of clones, 88% of them found a single time. The ten top clones hold roughly 3.2% of the sample. This clone came up a few times. Its antigen is currently not known. Per-base qualities were not stored, and no clone one base away is much larger.

The V gene is TRBV28 and the J gene is TRBJ2-2; 5 matching bases give a weak D call of TRBD1. This sequence was found in an adult with an advanced solid tumor such as melanoma, head and neck, liver or kidney cancer. This sample comprised CD4+ or CD8+ T cells sorted from blood, obtained in a trial of the OX40 agonist ivuxolimab. The bases read TGTGCCAGCAGTTTCTTACTGGCAGGGCACACCGGGGAGCTGTTTTTT. Its translation is CASSFLLAGHTGELFF. The variable domain in full, with residues beyond the CDR3 obtained from the reference TRBV28 and TRBJ2-2 genes, is DVKVTQSSRYLVKRTGEKVFLECVQDMDHENMFWYRQDPGLGLRLIYFSYDVKMKEKGDIPEGYSVSREKKERFSLILESASTNQTSMYLCASSFLLAGHTGELFFGEGSRLTVL.